The clone carrying this TCR beta chain has at least ten counts. The sample belongs to a study of blood T cells in healthy people across ages. V lost 6 bases, J lost 4 bases, and 20 bases lay in between. The CDR3 contains 16 residues. Germline V lookup: CDR1 MNHEY, CDR2 SMNVEV (reference sequence). For the second PCR, which ran for about 6 to 11 cycles, a sample-barcoded 5' primer and a J-beta primer mix were used. TCRdb reprocessed the 5' RACE reads via MiXCR and lists one record per CDR3 protein. The sample has some 890,000 distinct CDR3 sequences, about 27% seen once. These data were likewise used in another study, on T cells of mothers and their children.

The sequenced sample was blood. V is TRBV27 and J is TRBJ2-3, with D perhaps given as TRBD1 or TRBD2 (6 bases each). The clonotype originates from a woman aged 35 to 49 in good health. In DNA form, the CDR3 reads TGTGCCAGCAGCGCCGGCGTGGGGGGCGCGGCAGATACGCAGTATTTT. This codes for CASSAGVGGAADTQYF.